This TCR beta chain was recovered during a study of shared clonotypes between healthy human individuals. TCRdb's copy holds only in-frame clones and misses some; the assay was immunoSEQ multiplex PCR. The sample has some 2,000,000 clones, approximately 96% seen once. The CDR3 is made up of 12 amino acids. Germline V gene data show CDR1 as SGHNT and CDR2 as YYREEE (reference sequence). V was trimmed by 4 bases and J by 3 bases, leaving 8 bases between them. With regard to this clone: Within the sample, other DNA sequences also encode this same CDR3.

The receptor was derived from a man aged 18 to 29 in good health. The V and J genes are TRBV5-4 and TRBJ2-7; D may be TRBD1 (6 bases). The sequencing input was naive CD4+ T cells sorted from blood. The subset was: CD45RA+ positively selected. The CDR3: CASSARGYEQYF. The CDR3 coding sequence is TGTGCCAGCAGCGCCAGGGGCTACGAGCAGTACTTC.